This T cell receptor beta chain was observed in a study of beta chain features in type 1 diabetes (dated by TCRdb to the late 2010s). Notes on the research overall: Mean age, gender distribution, total cell number and subset yield were not different between patients and healthy donors. A total of 90 million to 130 million sorted cells were examined across all samples, and a strong correlation was observed between cell number per subset and RNA yield. The study compared TCRB repertoires of sorted circulating CD4+ T cell subsets between recently diagnosed type 1 diabetes patients and matched healthy donors. Whereas all 30 or so donors provided naive and central memory subsets, regulatory and stem cell-like memory subsets were isolated from just 8 patients and roughly eight healthy donors.

The investigation overall reported the following: Because cDNA was sequenced instead of genomic DNA, activated cells with high expression could be over-represented, although the groups did not differ in activation or CD3 levels. The naive, central memory and regulatory TCRB repertoires appeared to resemble one another more closely among patients than among healthy donors. PCR might favor shorter templates, but patient and control samples were amplified and corrected together, so any skew would affect both groups equally. Because small numbers of individuals were included in the HLA sub-analyses, any influence of HLA type on TCRB rearrangement was left unresolved. Fewer insertions and more nucleotide deletions at VDJ recombination sites were observed in patients with type 1 diabetes, implying thymic rearrangement abnormalities. Type 1 diabetes patients showed a moderate but significant shortening of TCRB CDR3 length in all four CD4+ subsets.

This clone was seen a few times. Its antigen target is currently unknown. Base qualities are not provided; no much larger clone lies one nucleotide away. The same CDR3 can be traced to other DNA sequences in this sample. From each donor, a single peripheral blood sample of about 120 mL on average was drawn into heparinised tubes. Naive, central memory, regulatory and stem cell-like memory CD4+ T cells were sorted on a BD FACSAria II using a panel including CD45RO, CCR7, CD25, CD127, CD95 and CD27. A purity above 98% was achieved for all sorted populations. PBMCs were isolated right away by Lymphoprep density gradient centrifugation and were stained directly, without culture. So that batch effects would be minimized, each experiment stained and sorted samples in pairs, pairing one healthy donor with one patient. The entire amount of isolated RNA was reverse transcribed using the High Capacity cDNA Reverse Transcription Kit, so the sequenced TCRB transcripts were expressed ones. Deep immunoSEQ sequencing was applied to naive, central memory and regulatory T cell samples, giving an average of approximately 3.8 million total reads per sample. Sorted cells were lysed in RLT buffer and RNA was extracted with DNase-treated RNeasy Micro or Mini kits, depending on cell number. To prevent cross-contamination, each cell subset was processed individually, whereas patient and healthy donor samples were processed jointly. Using the immunoSEQ multiplex PCR, TCRB sequences were amplified from cDNA into 87-bp fragments spanning the CDR3 region. Amplicons were sequenced on the Illumina HiSeq platform. The original pipeline was this. Synthetic template baselines were used to correct PCR bias computationally, reads within Hamming distance 2 were collapsed together, and singletons that could not be merged were discarded. By aligning reads against IMGT, V, D and J genes, CDR3 length, and insertions or deletions at six rearrangement sites were assigned. Within each subset, clonotype counts were normalized to the number of sorted cells before true diversity and Gini coefficients were calculated with the tcR R package. Repertoire sharing was quantified using the overlap coefficient calculated on TCRB nucleotide sequences. Sourced from immuneACCESS, this table was stored by TCRdb with only in-frame sequences that have V and J called. A share of the clones is absent; for the studies checked, an unresolved V gene accounts for under half, and the remainder has no known explanation. V and J calls and clone size come straight from that table; D and trimming were deduced from the DNA. This sample lists 100,000 to 150,000 clones; roughly 17% were detected once. The ten most abundant clones make up roughly 2.6% of the sample.

Its CDR3 holds 14 amino acids, cysteine through phenylalanine. The retained sequence is limited to the CDR3, 42 bases, with the frame set at the first base. V is reduced by 0 bases and J by 0 bases, leaving a spacing of 6 bases between them. Sequences LGHNA (CDR1) and YNFKEQ (CDR2) are obtained from the germline V gene. The TCR sequence derives from a man between 18 and 35 years old with type 1 diabetes. Material for sequencing was central memory CD4+ T cells from blood. The rearranged segments are TRBV4-2 and TRBJ2-7; confidence is insufficient to name the D gene. The encoded CDR3 is CASSQEDRSYEQYF. Here is the DNA: TGTGCCAGCAGCCAAGAGGATCGCTCCTACGAGCAGTACTTC.